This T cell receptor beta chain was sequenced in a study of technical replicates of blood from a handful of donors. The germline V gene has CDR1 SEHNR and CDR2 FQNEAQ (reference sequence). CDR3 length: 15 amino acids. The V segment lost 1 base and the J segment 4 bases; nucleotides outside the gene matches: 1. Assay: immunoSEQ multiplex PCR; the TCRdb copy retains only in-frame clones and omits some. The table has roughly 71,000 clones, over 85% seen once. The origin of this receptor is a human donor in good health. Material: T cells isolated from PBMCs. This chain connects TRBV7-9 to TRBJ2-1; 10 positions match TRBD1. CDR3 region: CASSLGQGAYNEQFF. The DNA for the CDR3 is TGTGCCAGCAGCTTAGGACAGGGGGCATACAATGAGCAGTTCTTC.